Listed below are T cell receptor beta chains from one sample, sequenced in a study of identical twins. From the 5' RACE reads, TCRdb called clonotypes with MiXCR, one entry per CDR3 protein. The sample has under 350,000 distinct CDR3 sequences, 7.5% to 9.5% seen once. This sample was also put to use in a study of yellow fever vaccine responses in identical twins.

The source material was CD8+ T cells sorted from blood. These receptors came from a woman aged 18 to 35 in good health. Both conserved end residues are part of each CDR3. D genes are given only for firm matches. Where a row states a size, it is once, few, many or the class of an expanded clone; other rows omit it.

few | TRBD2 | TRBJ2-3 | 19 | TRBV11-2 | TGTGCCAGCAGCTTAGATCCGGAACTAGCGGACCACGGCACAGATACGCAGTATTTT | CASSLDPELADHGTDTQYF
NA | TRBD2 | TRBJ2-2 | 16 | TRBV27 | TGTGCCAGCAGTTTATCGGTAGCGGGAGATCCCGGGGAGCTGTTTTTT | CASSLSVAGDPGELFF
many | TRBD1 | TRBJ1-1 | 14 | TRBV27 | TGTGCCAGCAGGCTGACAGGGGGAAACACTGAAGCTTTCTTT | CASRLTGGNTEAFF
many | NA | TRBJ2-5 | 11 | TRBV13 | TGTGCCAGCAGCTCCTTAGGGACCCAGTACTTC | CASSSLGTQYF
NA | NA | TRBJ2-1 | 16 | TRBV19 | TGTGCCAGTAGCAGTAGACAGGGAAAGGGAGGCAATGAGCAGTTCTTC | CASSSRQGKGGNEQFF
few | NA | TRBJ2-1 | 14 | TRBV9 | TGTGCCAGCAGCGTAGGCTTGTTTGAGAATGAGCAGTTCTTC | CASSVGLFENEQFF
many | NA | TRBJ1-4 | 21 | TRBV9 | TGTGCCAGCAGCGTAGCTCTTAGGGCCGCGACTTTCCAGAAATGTAATGAAAAACTGTTTTTT | CASSVALRAATFQKCNEKLFF
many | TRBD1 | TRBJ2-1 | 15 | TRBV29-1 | TGCAGCGTAGACAGGGCCTCAAACTCCTACAATGAGCAGTTCTTC | CSVDRASNSYNEQFF
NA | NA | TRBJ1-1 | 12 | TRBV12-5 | TGTGCTAGTGGTTGGGCGGCCTCTGAAGCTTTCTTT | CASGWAASEAFF
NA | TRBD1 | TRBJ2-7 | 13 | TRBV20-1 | TGCAGTGCTGCGCGACAGGGGGACTACGAGCAGTACTTC | CSAARQGDYEQYF
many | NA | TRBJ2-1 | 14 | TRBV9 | TGTGCCAGCAGCGTAGCCGGCGGAGACAATGAGCAGTTCTTC | CASSVAGGDNEQFF
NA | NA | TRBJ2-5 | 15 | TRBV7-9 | TGTGCCAGCAGCTTAGTTGGGGAGGTTGGGGAGACCCAGTACTTC | CASSLVGEVGETQYF
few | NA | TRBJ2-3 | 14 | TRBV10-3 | TGTGCCATCAGTGAGAGGGCAGTCACAGATACGCAGTATTTT | CAISERAVTDTQYF
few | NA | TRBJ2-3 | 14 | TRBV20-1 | TGCAGTGCTAGAAACACTAGAAGCACAGATACGCAGTATTTT | CSARNTRSTDTQYF
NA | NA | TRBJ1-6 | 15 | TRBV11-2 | TGTGCCAGCAGCTTAAAGGCTTCGTATAATTCACCCCTCCACTTT | CASSLKASYNSPLHF
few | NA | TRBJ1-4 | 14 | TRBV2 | TGTGCCAGCAGTGAAGGCAGGGCAAATGAAAAACTGTTTTTT | CASSEGRANEKLFF
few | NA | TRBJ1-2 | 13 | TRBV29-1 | TGCAGCGCCCTATTCGAGTTTGACTATGGCTACACCTTC | CSALFEFDYGYTF
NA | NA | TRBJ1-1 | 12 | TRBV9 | TGTGCCAGCAGCGAGGTGAACACTGAAGCTTTCTTT | CASSEVNTEAFF
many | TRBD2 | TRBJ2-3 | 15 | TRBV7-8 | TGTGCCAGCAGCTTAGCGGCGGGGGGCACAGATACGCAGTATTTT | CASSLAAGGTDTQYF
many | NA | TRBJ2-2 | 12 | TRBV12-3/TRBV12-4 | TGCGCCAGCAGCTTGCGCACCGGGGAGCTGTTTTTT | CASSLRTGELFF
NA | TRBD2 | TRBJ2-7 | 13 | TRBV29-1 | TGCAGCGTTGAAGTTAGCGGGTCCTACGAGCAGTACTTC | CSVEVSGSYEQYF
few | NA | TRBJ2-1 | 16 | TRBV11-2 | TGTGCCAGCAGCTTAGTCCCGGCGGCGGGGCCCCCTGAGCAGTTCTTC | CASSLVPAAGPPEQFF
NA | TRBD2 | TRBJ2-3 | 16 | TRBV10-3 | TGTGCCATCAGTGAGTCAAGCGGGAGGGCCGAAGATACGCAGTATTTT | CAISESSGRAEDTQYF
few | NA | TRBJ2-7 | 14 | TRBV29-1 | TGCAGCGTTGGTGGGTTAGCGGATCGGTACGAGCAGTACTTC | CSVGGLADRYEQYF
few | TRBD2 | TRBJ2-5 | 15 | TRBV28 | TGTGCCAGCACCCGGGGGGGCGGGTACCAAGAGACCCAGTACTTC | CASTRGGGYQETQYF
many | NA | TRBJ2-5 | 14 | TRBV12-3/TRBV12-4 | TGTGCCAGCAGTCCCGTGATGTACCAAGAGACCCAGTACTTC | CASSPVMYQETQYF
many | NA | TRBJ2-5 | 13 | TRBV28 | TGTGCCAGCAGGAAACAAGGGGGTGAGACCCAGTACTTC | CASRKQGGETQYF
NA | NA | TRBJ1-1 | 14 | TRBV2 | TGTGCCAGCAGTGTGGTCGTGGAGAACACTGAAGCTTTCTTT | CASSVVVENTEAFF
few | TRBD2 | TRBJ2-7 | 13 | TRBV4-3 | TGCGCCAGCAGCCATACTAGCGGGTACGAGCAGTACTTC | CASSHTSGYEQYF
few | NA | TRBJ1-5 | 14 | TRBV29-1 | TGCAGCGTAGGGGACGTGGATAGCAATCAGCCCCAGCATTTT | CSVGDVDSNQPQHF
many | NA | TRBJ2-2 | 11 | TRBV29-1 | TGCAGCGGACAAAACACCGGGGAGCTGTTTTTT | CSGQNTGELFF
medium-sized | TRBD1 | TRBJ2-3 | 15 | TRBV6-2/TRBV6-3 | TGTGCCAGCAGTTACGGGACAGGGGAGACAGATACGCAGTATTTT | CASSYGTGETDTQYF
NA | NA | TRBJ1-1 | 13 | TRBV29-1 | TGCAGCGTGGGCGGGGGGGAAAGCACTGAAGCTTTCTTT | CSVGGGESTEAFF
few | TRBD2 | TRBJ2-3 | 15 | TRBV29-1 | TGCAGCGTTGAGGCCCGGGGGGGGAGAACAGATACGCAGTATTTT | CSVEARGGRTDTQYF
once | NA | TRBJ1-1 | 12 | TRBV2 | TGTGCCAGCATCCCACCTGAACTTACAGCTTTCTTT | CASIPPELTAFF
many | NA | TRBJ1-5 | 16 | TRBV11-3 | TGTGCCAGCAGCACGAACGTCGGAATCACCCGTCAGACCCAGCATTTT | CASSTNVGITRQTQHF
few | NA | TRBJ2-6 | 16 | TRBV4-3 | TGCGCCAGCAGCCAAGACCTAACAACTGGGGCCAACGTCCTGACTTTC | CASSQDLTTGANVLTF
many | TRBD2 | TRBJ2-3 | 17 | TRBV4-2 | TGTGCCAGCAGCCAAGATACTAGCGGGGTCGGGGCGGTTACGCAGTATTTT | CASSQDTSGVGAVTQYF
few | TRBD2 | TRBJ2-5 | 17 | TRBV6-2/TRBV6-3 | TGTGCCAGCAGTTACCTACTAGCGGGGACGAATCAAGAGACCCAGTACTTC | CASSYLLAGTNQETQYF
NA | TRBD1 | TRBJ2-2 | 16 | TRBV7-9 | TGTGCCAGCAGCCACGAAGGACAGGTAGAACCCGGGGAGCTGTTTTTT | CASSHEGQVEPGELFF
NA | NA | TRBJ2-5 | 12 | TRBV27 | TGTGCCAGCACCTCTGGGGGCCGGACCCAGTACTTC | CASTSGGRTQYF
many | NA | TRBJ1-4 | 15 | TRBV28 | TGTGCCAGCAGTTTCGTTAAGTCAACTAATGAAAAACTGTTTTTT | CASSFVKSTNEKLFF
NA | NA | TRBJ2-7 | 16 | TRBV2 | TGTGCCAGCAGTGAAGTCAGGGTGCCCCCACCTTACGAGCAGTACTTC | CASSEVRVPPPYEQYF
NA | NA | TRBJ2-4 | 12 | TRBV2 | TGTGCCAGCATCGCAGGGCGTTCCATTCAGTACTTC | CASIAGRSIQYF
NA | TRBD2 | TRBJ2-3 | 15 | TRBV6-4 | TGTGCCAGCAGCGAAGCGGGGGGGGCCCAAGATACGCAGTATTTT | CASSEAGGAQDTQYF
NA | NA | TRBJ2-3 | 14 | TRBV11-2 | TGTGCCAGCAGCTTAGATCGGGCCACAGATACGCAGTATTTT | CASSLDRATDTQYF
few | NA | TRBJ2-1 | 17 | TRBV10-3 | TGTGCCATCAGTGAGTCGATGGGAGCGCCACACTACAATGAGCAGTTCTTC | CAISESMGAPHYNEQFF
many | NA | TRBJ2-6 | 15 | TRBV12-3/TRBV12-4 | TGTGCCACCATACAGAGGATCTCTGGGGCCAACGTCCTGACTTTC | CATIQRISGANVLTF
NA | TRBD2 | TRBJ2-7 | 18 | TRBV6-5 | TGTGCCAGCAGTTACTTAATGACTAGCGGGACCTCCCACTACGAGCAGTACTTC | CASSYLMTSGTSHYEQYF
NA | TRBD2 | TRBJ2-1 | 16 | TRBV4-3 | TGCGCCAGCAGCCAAGATTGGGCGGGAGGCATCAATGAGCAGTTCTTC | CASSQDWAGGINEQFF
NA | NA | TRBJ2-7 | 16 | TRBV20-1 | TGCAGTGTACTTGGGAGTCGGGTCTTTGGGGTTTACGAGCAGTACTTC | CSVLGSRVFGVYEQYF
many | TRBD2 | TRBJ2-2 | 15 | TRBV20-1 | TGCAGTGCTAGAGCCCCCGGGGGGGACACCGGGGAGCTGTTTTTT | CSARAPGGDTGELFF
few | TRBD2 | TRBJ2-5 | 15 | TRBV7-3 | TGTGCCAGCAGCTCGGGACTAGGAGGGTCAGAGACCCAGTACTTC | CASSSGLGGSETQYF
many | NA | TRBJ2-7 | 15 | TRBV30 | TGTGCCTGGAGGGACGGGACAACGATCTCCTACGAGCAGTACTTC | CAWRDGTTISYEQYF
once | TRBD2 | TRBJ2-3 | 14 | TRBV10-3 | TGTGCCATCAGTTGGGACTACTCCACAGATACGCAGTATTTT | CAISWDYSTDTQYF
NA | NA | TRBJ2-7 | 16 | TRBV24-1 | TGTGCCACCAGTGCCGGCAGGGGAAGCAATACGTTCGAGCAGTACTTC | CATSAGRGSNTFEQYF
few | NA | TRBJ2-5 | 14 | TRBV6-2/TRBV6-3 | TGTGCCAGCAGTTACTCCGGGAGAGACGAGACCCAGTACTTC | CASSYSGRDETQYF
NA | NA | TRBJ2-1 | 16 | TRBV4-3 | TGCGCCAGCAGCCAAGAGGGTGCGGGCGCCCTCGGTGAGCAGTTCTTC | CASSQEGAGALGEQFF
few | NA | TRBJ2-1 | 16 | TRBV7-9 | TGTGCCAGCAGCCCAACCCTAGAGAGCTCCTACAATGAGCAGTTCTTC | CASSPTLESSYNEQFF